This T cell receptor beta chain was sequenced for a study of blood T cell repertoires in COVID-19 (dated by TCRdb to the early 2020s). Background for the entire study: Samples covering the acute and convalescent phases of COVID-19 were provided by collaborators in the United States, Italy and Spain. HLA class I and class II types, where available, came from metadata supplied by the sample provider rather than from assay-based typing. A freely available public database, intended as a resource for researchers studying the immune response to SARS-CoV-2, is where the repertoires were released. Deeply sampled blood TCRbeta repertoires from subjects exposed to, actively infected with, or recovered from COVID-19 were included in the dataset. The material from the prospective study consisted of cDNA or gDNA derived from T cells, B-cell-depleted T cells, or PBMCs. Samples came from the ongoing ImmuneRACE study (first 160 participants) plus 1,254 subjects from 6 global collaborators. A de-identified subject ID, COVID-19 status, age in years and sex were almost always included in the sample metadata. Results and caveats for the whole study, not just this receptor: The amount of clinical and demographic metadata varied by source and participant and was provided uncurated.

Details on this clone: Its antigen remains unidentified. Within one base of it there is no much larger clone, and no base qualities were kept.

TCRbeta CDR3 regions were amplified from genomic DNA using the immunoSEQ Assay, a bias-controlled multiplex PCR. Per the original workflow: The number of nucleated cells in each sample was estimated by amplification of reference gene primers within the assay. To quantify the absolute abundance of each unique TCRbeta CDR3 rearrangement, sequence reads were collapsed and filtered. For each sample, productive Simpson clonality was calculated by taking the square root of Simpson's diversity index across productive rearrangements. TCRdb holds this immuneACCESS table with in-frame rearrangements only. Some clones are missing; in checked studies, unresolved V genes explain under half, and the rest has no known cause. V and J calls and clone size are those listed in that table; D and trimming were worked out from the DNA. In all, the sample holds about 200,000 clones, and approximately 84% of those were seen once. About 5% of the sample is taken by the ten largest.

The collaborating institutions used their own protocols to collect whole blood in K2EDTA tubes. For TCRbeta analysis, collaborators shipped samples in one of three forms: frozen whole blood, isolated PBMCs, or DNA extracted from either of those sample types. The material sequenced was peripheral blood. The TCR sequence derives from an elderly woman with acute or convalescent COVID-19.

The nucleotide sequence is given as TGTGCCAGCTTGATAGGGGAGAACACTGAAGCTTTCTTT. This codes for CASLIGENTEAFF. The chain employs TRBV18 and TRBJ1-1, with a tentative D gene TRBD1 over 5 matching bases. V and J lose 7 bases and 1 base, and a span of 10 bases separates them. CDR1 KGHSH and CDR2 LQKENI are derived from the germline V gene. Inclusive of the bounding cysteine and phenylalanine, the CDR3 is 13 residues long. The kept DNA is CDR3 alone, 39 bases in frame from the first base.